The clone carrying this TCR beta chain was observed a few times. The record originates from a study of blood T cell repertoires in COVID-19. Study summary: The origin of the acute and convalescent COVID-19 samples was the United States, Italy and Spain.

Methods used by the authors: For nucleated cells, counts were estimated from reference gene primer amplification. Profiled with immunoSEQ multiplex PCR; TCRdb holds only in-frame clones, not every one. V, J and clone size are taken as reported in that table, and D and trimming were inferred from the DNA itself. Among around 190,000 clones listed, roughly nine tenths were seen once. V was cut by 5 bases and J by 6 bases, with 16 bases left in between. Looked up from germline, CDR1 is SGHTA and CDR2 is FQGTGA. This CDR3 has 14 residues. The specimen was peripheral blood. This sequence was found in a young man with acute or convalescent COVID-19. The J gene is TRBJ1-2, the V gene TRBV7-3; D is possibly TRBD1 (5 bases). The CDR3 loop reads CASSHGGVGDGYTF. The CDR3 DNA is TGTGCCAGCAGCCACGGCGGGGTAGGGGATGGCTACACCTTC.